The entry below gives a single TCR beta chain sequence along with its context. TCRdb reprocessed the PCR reads via MiXCR and lists one record per CDR3 protein. The data contain 20,000 or so distinct CDR3 sequences, roughly 40% of them seen just once; the ten biggest clones take up less than 50%. This sample was taken from a study of tumor-infiltrating lymphocytes in oesophageal squamous cell carcinoma. CDR1 and CDR2 from the germline V gene are MNHGY and SAAAGT. The CDR3 has 14 residues. The ends were cut back, 5 bases at V and 6 bases at J, with 16 bases in the middle. This rearrangement joins TRBV6-8 to TRBJ1-2; D possibly corresponds to TRBD1 (5 bases). The clonotype originates from a male donor with esophageal squamous cell carcinoma. Sample: esophageal tumor tissue. The CDR3 coding sequence is TGTGCCAGCAGTGTGGCGGGGGAAATACATGGCTACACCTTC. This encodes CASSVAGEIHGYTF.